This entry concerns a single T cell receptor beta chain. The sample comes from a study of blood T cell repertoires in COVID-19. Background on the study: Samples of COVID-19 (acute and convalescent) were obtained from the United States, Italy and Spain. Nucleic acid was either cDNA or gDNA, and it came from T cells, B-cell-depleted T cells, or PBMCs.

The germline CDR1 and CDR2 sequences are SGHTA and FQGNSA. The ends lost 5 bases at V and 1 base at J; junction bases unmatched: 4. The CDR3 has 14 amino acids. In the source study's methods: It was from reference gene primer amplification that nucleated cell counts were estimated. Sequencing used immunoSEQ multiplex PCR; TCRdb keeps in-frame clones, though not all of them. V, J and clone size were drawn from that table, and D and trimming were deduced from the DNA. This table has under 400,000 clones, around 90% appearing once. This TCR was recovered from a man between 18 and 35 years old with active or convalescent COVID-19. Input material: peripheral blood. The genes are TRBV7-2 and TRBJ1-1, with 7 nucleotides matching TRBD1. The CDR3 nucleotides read TGTGCCAGCAGCCCCTGGACAGGGAACACTGAAGCTTTCTTT. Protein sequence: CASSPWTGNTEAFF.